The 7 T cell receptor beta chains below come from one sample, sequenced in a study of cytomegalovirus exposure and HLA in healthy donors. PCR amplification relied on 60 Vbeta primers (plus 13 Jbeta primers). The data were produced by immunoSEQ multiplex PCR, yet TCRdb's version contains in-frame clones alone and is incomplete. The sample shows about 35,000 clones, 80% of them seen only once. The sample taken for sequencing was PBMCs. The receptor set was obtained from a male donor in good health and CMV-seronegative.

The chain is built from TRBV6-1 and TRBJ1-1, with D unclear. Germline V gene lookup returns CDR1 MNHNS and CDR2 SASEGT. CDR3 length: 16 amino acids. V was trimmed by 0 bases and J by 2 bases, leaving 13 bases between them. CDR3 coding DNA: TGTGCCAGCAGTGAAGCCGGTAGAAGAGGAAACACTGAAGCTTTCTTT. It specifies CASSEAGRRGNTEAFF.

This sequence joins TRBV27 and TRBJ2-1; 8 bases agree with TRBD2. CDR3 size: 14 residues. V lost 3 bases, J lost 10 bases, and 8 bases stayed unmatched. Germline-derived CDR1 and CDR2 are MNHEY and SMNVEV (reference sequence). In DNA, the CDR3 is TGTGCCAGCAGTTTCAACGGGAGGGCACGGGAGCAGTTCTTC. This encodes CASSFNGRAREQFF.

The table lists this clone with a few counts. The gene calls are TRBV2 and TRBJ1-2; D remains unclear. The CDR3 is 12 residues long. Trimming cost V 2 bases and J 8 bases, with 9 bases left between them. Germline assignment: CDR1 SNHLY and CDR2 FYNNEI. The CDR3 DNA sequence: TGTGCCAGCAGTGAATGGGGAGAGGGCTACACCTTC. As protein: CASSEWGEGYTF.

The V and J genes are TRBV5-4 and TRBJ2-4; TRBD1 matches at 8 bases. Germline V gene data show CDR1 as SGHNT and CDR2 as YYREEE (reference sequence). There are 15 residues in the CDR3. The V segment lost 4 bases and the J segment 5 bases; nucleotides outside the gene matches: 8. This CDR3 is CASSTPGGGENIQYF. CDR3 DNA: TGTGCCAGCAGCACACCAGGGGGCGGGGAAAACATTCAGTACTTC.

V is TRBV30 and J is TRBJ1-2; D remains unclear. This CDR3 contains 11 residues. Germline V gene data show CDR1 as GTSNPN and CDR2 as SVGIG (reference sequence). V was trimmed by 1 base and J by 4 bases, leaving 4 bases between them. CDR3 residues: CAWSAGYGYTF. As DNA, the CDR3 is TGTGCCTGGAGTGCCGGCTATGGCTACACCTTC.

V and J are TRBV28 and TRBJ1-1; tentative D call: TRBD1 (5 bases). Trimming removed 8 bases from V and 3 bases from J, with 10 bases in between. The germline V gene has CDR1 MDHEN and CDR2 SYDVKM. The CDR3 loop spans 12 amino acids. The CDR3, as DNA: TGTGCCAGCTCAACGGGGGACACTGAAGCTTTCTTT. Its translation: CASSTGDTEAFF.

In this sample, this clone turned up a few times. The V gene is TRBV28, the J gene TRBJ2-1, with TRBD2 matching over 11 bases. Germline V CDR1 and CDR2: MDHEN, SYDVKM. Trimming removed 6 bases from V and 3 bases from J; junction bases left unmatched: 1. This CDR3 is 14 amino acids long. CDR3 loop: CASRTSGIYNEQFF. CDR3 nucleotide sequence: TGTGCCAGCAGGACTAGCGGGATCTACAATGAGCAGTTCTTC.